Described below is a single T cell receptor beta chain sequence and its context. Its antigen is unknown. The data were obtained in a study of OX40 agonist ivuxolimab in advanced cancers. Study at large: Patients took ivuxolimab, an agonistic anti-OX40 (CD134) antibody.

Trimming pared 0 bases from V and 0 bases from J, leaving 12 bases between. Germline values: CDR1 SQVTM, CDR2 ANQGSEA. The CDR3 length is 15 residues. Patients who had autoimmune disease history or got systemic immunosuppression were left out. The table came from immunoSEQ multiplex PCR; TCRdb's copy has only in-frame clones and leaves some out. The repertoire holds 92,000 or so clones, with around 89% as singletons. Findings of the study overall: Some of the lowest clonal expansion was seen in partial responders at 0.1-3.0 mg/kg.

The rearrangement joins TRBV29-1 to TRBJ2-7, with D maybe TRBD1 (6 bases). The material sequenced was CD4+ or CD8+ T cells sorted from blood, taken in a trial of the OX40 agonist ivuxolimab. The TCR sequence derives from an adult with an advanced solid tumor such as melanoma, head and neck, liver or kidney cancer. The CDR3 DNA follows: TGCAGCGTTGAAGATGGGGGCAGGAACTCCTACGAGCAGTACTTC. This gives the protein CSVEDGGRNSYEQYF.